A single sample is the source of the 20 T cell receptor beta chains below, sequenced in a study of blood T cell repertoires in COVID-19. The table came from immunoSEQ multiplex PCR; TCRdb's copy has only in-frame clones and leaves some out. Among a few hundred thousand clones listed, 82% were seen once. Sequences were obtained from PBMCs or T cells enriched from blood (not recorded which). These receptors originate from a man aged 40-49 years who had been exposed to COVID-19.

The chain couples TRBV6-5 to TRBJ1-2, with 8 bases matching TRBD1. The CDR3 sequence is 15 residues long. The V gene end was trimmed by 0 bases and the J gene end by 3 bases; junction bases not matched to a gene: 3. Looked up from germline, CDR1 is MNHEY and CDR2 is SVGAGI. CDR3 DNA: TGTGCCAGCAGTTACTCCGCAGGGGGCCACTATGGCTACACCTTC. Residues: CASSYSAGGHYGYTF.

The chain has TRBV7-3 and TRBJ2-1, with 7 bases matching TRBD1. The CDR3 runs to 15 residues. The germline V gene encodes CDR1 SGHTA and CDR2 FQGTGA. Unmatched junction bases numbered 9, after V lost 5 bases and J lost 5 bases. The CDR3 protein is CASSVTGVTNNEQFF. DNA of the CDR3: TGTGCCAGCAGCGTTACAGGGGTCACGAACAATGAGCAGTTCTTC.

J is TRBJ1-1 and V is TRBV10-1; 8 nucleotides match TRBD1. V shed 8 bases and J 4 bases; nucleotides not matched to a gene: 9. The CDR3 is 14 residues long. Per germline, CDR1 WNHNN and CDR2 SYGVQD (reference sequence). The CDR3 DNA sequence: TGCGCCAGCCGAGCCGGACAGGGAGGCACTGAAGCTTTCTTT. As protein: CASRAGQGGTEAFF.

The J gene is TRBJ2-7, the V gene TRBV12-5; 7 bases are shared with TRBD1. Germline V gene sequence: CDR1 LGHNT, CDR2 FRNRAP. V lost 3 bases to trimming and J lost 5 bases; unmatched junction nucleotides: 4. The CDR3 is made up of 13 amino acids. This CDR3 reads CASGFTGTDEQYF. The CDR3 DNA sequence: TGTGCTAGTGGTTTTACCGGGACAGACGAGCAGTACTTC.

The chain uses TRBV9 and TRBJ2-3, with D possibly being TRBD2 (7 bases). The CDR3 sequence is 14 residues long. Germline values: CDR1 SGDLS, CDR2 YYNGEE. Trimming stripped 0 bases from V and 8 bases from J, with 13 bases between. The CDR3 loop reads CASSVEGGVSTQYF. The CDR3 DNA reads as TGTGCCAGCAGCGTAGAGGGGGGGGTTTCTACGCAGTATTTT.

This rearrangement joins TRBV5-1 to TRBJ1-6; possibly TRBD1 for D (6 bases). Germline values: CDR1 SGHRS, CDR2 YFSETQ. There are 15 residues in the CDR3. V lost 2 bases, J lost 8 bases, and 14 bases lay in between. The DNA of the CDR3 is TGCGCCAGCAGCTTAGAATTGGGACAACATTCACCCCTCCACTTT. This gives the protein CASSLELGQHSPLHF.

The chain couples TRBV25-1 to TRBJ2-4, with D possibly being TRBD2 (6 bases). This CDR3 contains 13 residues. V lost 8 bases and J 6 bases, leaving 14 bases between the germline ends. Per germline, CDR1 MGHDK and CDR2 SYGVNS. The CDR3 DNA sequence: TGTGCCAGCCGGGGAGGTGGGGGAAACATTCAGTACTTC. It is translated as CASRGGGGNIQYF.

The rearrangement links TRBV10-2 to TRBJ2-1; D is ambiguous. V dropped 3 bases and J dropped 11 bases, with 5 bases sitting between them. CDR1 is WSHSY, CDR2 SAAADI, per germline. The CDR3 is 10 residues long. CDR3 sequence (DNA): TGCGCCAGCAGTGATATTAAGCAGTTCTTC. Translated: CASSDIKQFF.

The genes are TRBV5-4 and TRBJ1-1; D not certain. CDR1 and CDR2 from the germline V gene are SGHNT and YYREEE (reference sequence). V lost 5 bases to trimming and J lost 2 bases, with 10 bases between them. The CDR3 contains 13 residues. The CDR3 is CASRMMTNTEAFF. The CDR3 nucleotides read TGTGCCAGCAGAATGATGACTAACACTGAAGCTTTCTTT.

The rearrangement links TRBV5-1 to TRBJ1-2; 7 nucleotides match TRBD1. CDR1 is SGHRS, CDR2 YFSETQ, per germline. The CDR3 has 15 residues. Losses at the gene ends were 5 bases for V and 1 base for J; bases not matched to a gene: 8. This chain's CDR3 is CASRTGSVNNYGYTF. The CDR3 DNA reads TGCGCCAGCAGGACAGGGTCGGTAAATAACTATGGCTACACCTTC.

In this sample, this clone turned up a few times. This chain uses TRBV29-1 with TRBJ2-7; 8 positions agree with TRBD1. The germline V gene encodes CDR1 SQVTM and CDR2 ANQGSEA. This CDR3 has 13 residues. Trimming cost V 6 bases and J 2 bases; bases outside gene matches: 6. In DNA form, the CDR3 reads TGCAGCGTAGCTAGGACAGGGACCTACGAGCAGTACTTC. Protein: CSVARTGTYEQYF.

The chain employs TRBV7-8 and TRBJ2-7; 8 bases agree with TRBD2. The junction had 7 bases not matched to a gene; V was cut back by 5 bases and J by 4 bases. The V gene's germline CDR1 is SGHVS and CDR2 FQNEAQ. The CDR3 runs 14 residues. CDR3 protein: CASSRGGVAYEQYF. In nucleotides, the CDR3 is TGTGCCAGCAGCCGGGGGGGAGTTGCGTACGAGCAGTACTTC.

The chain links TRBV11-1 to TRBJ1-1; D unclear. Deletions cut 3 bases from V and 4 bases from J, with 12 bases between. Looked up from germline, CDR1 is SGHAT and CDR2 is FQDESV (reference sequence). This CDR3 is built from 14 residues. DNA of the CDR3: TGTGCCAGCAGCTTGTCCGATCTGGCCACTGAAGCTTTCTTT. Its translation is CASSLSDLATEAFF.

V and J are TRBV7-8 and TRBJ2-3; tentative D call: TRBD1 (5 bases). Germline CDR1 and CDR2: SGHVS and FQNEAQ. V was cut by 5 bases and J by 0 bases, with 15 bases left in between. The CDR3 sequence is 16 residues long. The CDR3 protein is CASSQGVRVSTDTQYF. The CDR3 DNA is TGTGCCAGCAGCCAAGGGGTCAGAGTAAGCACAGATACGCAGTATTTT.

The J gene is TRBJ1-1, the V gene TRBV6-1; possible D gene TRBD1, 6 bases. Germline V gene sequence: CDR1 MNHNS, CDR2 SASEGT. V lost 4 bases, J lost 1 base, and 19 bases lay in between. The CDR3 totals 17 residues. In nucleotides, the CDR3 is TGTGCCAGCAGTGGTTCACACAGGGCCTTCGGGAACACTGAAGCTTTCTTT. Translating it yields CASSGSHRAFGNTEAFF.

J is TRBJ2-7 and V is TRBV5-3; D gene unclear. TRBV5-3 qualifies as an ORF whose function is uncertain. CDR3 length: 18 amino acids. V was cut by 4 bases and J by 0 bases, with 23 bases left in between. The CDR3 coding sequence is TGTGCCAGAAGCCGACTTCCAGCAATTCAGAGGAGCTCCTACGAGCAGTACTTC. Its translation: CARSRLPAIQRSSYEQYF.

This chain uses TRBV7-9 with TRBJ2-7; 7 bases map to TRBD2. The CDR3 extends over 12 amino acids. Germline values: CDR1 SEHNR, CDR2 FQNEAQ (reference sequence). The trim removed 1 base at V and 9 bases at J, leaving 3 bases unmatched. The CDR3 nucleotides read TGTGCCAGCAGCTTAGATATAGCGGGGCAGTACTTC. Protein sequence: CASSLDIAGQYF.

This sequence joins TRBV30 and TRBJ2-1; 10 bases are a match to TRBD1. The CDR3 length is 15 residues. Germline-derived CDR1 and CDR2 are GTSNPN and SVGIG (reference sequence). The trim removed 5 bases at V and 4 bases at J, leaving 8 bases unmatched. The CDR3 nucleotides are TGTGCCTGGCGAAATTGGACAGGGGGTTACAATGAGCAGTTCTTC. It is translated as CAWRNWTGGYNEQFF. The variable domain in full, with the rest retrieved from reference TRBV30 and TRBJ2-1, is SQTIHQWPATLVQPVGSPLSLECTVEGTSNPNLYWYRQAAGRGLQLLFYSVGIGQISSEVPQNLSASRPQDRQFILSSKKLLLSDSGFYLCAWRNWTGGYNEQFFGPGTRLTVL.

The chain has TRBV5-4 and TRBJ2-1, with TRBD2 identical over 14 bases. From germline, CDR1 is SGHNT and CDR2 YYREEE (reference sequence). The CDR3 extends over 15 amino acids. The V segment lost 4 bases and the J segment 12 bases; nucleotides outside the gene matches: 9. The CDR3 is CASSPGLAGDPWQFF. CDR3 DNA sequence: TGTGCCAGCAGCCCGGGACTAGCGGGAGACCCCTGGCAGTTCTTC.

V is TRBV23-1 and J is TRBJ1-5, with D perhaps TRBD1 (5 bases). TRBV23-1 is assigned to the ORF class and has an uncertain function. The V end was cut by 7 bases, the J end by 4 bases, with 17 bases between. The CDR3 loop spans 15 amino acids. The CDR3 here is CASIHGALGNQPQHF. The CDR3 DNA reads as TGCGCCAGCATCCATGGGGCTTTGGGGAATCAGCCCCAGCATTTT.